The 24 T cell receptor beta chains reported below all come from one sample, sequenced in a study of CD8+CD57+ T cells in acquired aplastic anemia. TCR beta VDJ and CDR3 profiling used genomic DNA as template. TCRdb fed the reads into MiXCR, producing one record per CDR3 protein. The table includes about 180,000 distinct CDR3 sequences, roughly 63% detected once. Flow cytometry had shown expanded CD8+CD57+ cells in the patients chosen for sequencing. The specimen was sorted CD4+, CD8+, or CD8+CD57+ T cells (not recorded which) from PBMCs. The origin of the receptors is a human donor with aplastic anemia.

CDR3 DNA sequence: TGTGCCAGCAGTGAAGCAGGGGGAAATTCACCCCTCCACTTT. Translating gives CASSEAGGNSPLHF. The V gene is TRBV6-1, the J gene TRBJ1-6; weak D call: TRBD1 (6 bases). The CDR3 sequence is 14 residues long. Per the germline V gene, CDR1 is MNHNS and CDR2 is SASEGT. Trimming stripped 0 bases from V and 7 bases from J, with 7 bases between.

The V call is TRBV5-1, the J call TRBJ2-7; 9 bases fit TRBD2. Per germline, CDR1 SGHRS and CDR2 YFSETQ. The V and J ends lost 0 bases and 4 bases, in that order; junction bases with no gene match: 5. This CDR3 contains 15 residues. The DNA for the CDR3 is TGCGCCAGCAGCTTGGAGGCTAGCGGGGAGTACGAGCAGTACTTC. This encodes CASSLEASGEYEQYF. Based on the CDR3 plus reference TRBV5-1 and TRBJ2-7, the full variable domain is KAGVTQTPRYLIKTRGQQVTLSCSPISGHRSVSWYQQTPGQGLQFLFEYFSETQRNKGNFPGRFSGRQFSNSRSEMNVSTLELGDSALYLCASSLEASGEYEQYFGPGTRLTVT.

This clonotype has only a few counts. The chain combines TRBV2 with TRBJ2-1; D is uncertain. Trimming took 3 bases from V and 7 from J, leaving 4 bases between them. The CDR3 has 11 residues. Germline V lookup: CDR1 SNHLY, CDR2 FYNNEI. CDR3 protein: CASSEGNEQFF. The DNA of the CDR3 is TGTGCCAGCAGTGAGGGAAATGAGCAGTTCTTC.

J is TRBJ1-4 and V is TRBV7-9; weak D call: TRBD1 (6 bases). The germline gives CDR1 SEHNR, CDR2 FQNEAQ (reference sequence). V lost 5 bases, J lost 4 bases, and 17 bases lay in between. The length of the CDR3 is 16 residues. The CDR3, as DNA: TGTGCCAGCAGCCCCCATGGTGGACAGAGTAATGAAAAACTGTTTTTT. Translating it yields CASSPHGGQSNEKLFF.

On this clonotype itself: With a much larger clone just one base away, this may be a read error. This chain connects TRBV7-4 to TRBJ1-6; D unclear. The CDR3 loop spans 16 amino acids. Germline CDR1 and CDR2: SGHVT and SQSDAQ. V gave up 5 bases and J gave up 9 bases, with 20 bases separating them. CDR3 protein: CASSPDSPSQSSPLHF. Here the CDR3 DNA reads TGTGCCAGCAGCCCAGATTCCCCCTCCCAAAGTTCACCCCTCCACTTT.

The J gene is TRBJ2-3, the V gene TRBV9; D gene ambiguous. The CDR3 totals 14 residues. V shed 4 bases and J shed 3 bases, with 12 bases lying between them. Germline CDR1 and CDR2: SGDLS and YYNGEE. CDR3 amino acids: CASSPHGTTDTQYF. The CDR3 DNA reads TGTGCCAGCAGCCCACACGGAACGACAGATACGCAGTATTTT.

This clonotype was seen more than once but under ten times. The chain joins TRBV19 to TRBJ2-2; TRBD2 is a possible D gene (5 bases). The V and J ends lost 5 bases and 4 bases respectively, with 5 bases between them. The CDR3 runs to 12 residues. Germline values: CDR1 LNHDA, CDR2 SQIVND (reference sequence). As DNA, the CDR3 is TGTGCCAGTAGTCGGGGCACCGGGGAGCTGTTTTTT. Residues: CASSRGTGELFF.

This sequence joins TRBV7-7 and TRBJ2-7, with 9 positions matching TRBD1. The germline CDR1 and CDR2 sequences are SSHAT and FNYEAQ (reference sequence). This CDR3 contains 14 residues. The J segment lost 7 bases and the V segment lost 1 base, leaving 5 bases of the junction unmatched. The CDR3 DNA reads as TGTGCCAGCAGCTTAGAGGTGGACAGGGGTGAGCAGTACTTC. Its protein is CASSLEVDRGEQYF.

The chain couples TRBV15 to TRBJ2-1; unclear D gene. There are 14 residues in the CDR3. Trimming left V 2 bases short and J 4 bases short, with 9 bases between. CDR1 LNHNV and CDR2 YYDKDF come from the germline V gene (reference sequence). The CDR3 bases are TGTGCCACCAGCAGAAACACAGAATACAATGAGCAGTTCTTC. It codes for CATSRNTEYNEQFF.

The rearrangement uses TRBV20-1 and TRBJ2-7, with TRBD1 matching 11 bases. Germline assignment: CDR1 DFQATT and CDR2 SNEGSKA (reference sequence). Trimming removed 4 bases from V and 2 bases from J; junction bases left unmatched: 4. The CDR3 is made up of 14 amino acids. The CDR3 loop reads CSATPGQGAYEQYF. The CDR3 nucleotides are TGCAGTGCTACTCCGGGACAGGGGGCCTACGAGCAGTACTTC.

This rearrangement joins TRBV19 to TRBJ1-1, with D uncertain. The length of the CDR3 is 13 residues. Germline values: CDR1 LNHDA, CDR2 SQIVND (reference sequence). Trimming removed 6 bases from V and 2 bases from J, with 10 bases in between. This chain's CDR3 is CASRPDGNTEAFF. CDR3 nucleotide sequence: TGTGCCAGTAGACCGGACGGTAACACTGAAGCTTTCTTT. Using reference TRBV19 and TRBJ1-1 for the parts outside the CDR3, the full variable domain is DGGITQSPKYLFRKEGQNVTLSCEQNLNHDAMYWYRQDPGQGLRLIYYSQIVNDFQKGDIAEGYSVSREKKESFPLTVTSAQKNPTAFYLCASRPDGNTEAFFGQGTRLTVV.

There are a few counts of this clonotype. The chain is built from TRBV7-2 and TRBJ1-6, with D possibly TRBD1 on 6 matching bases. The CDR3 has 16 amino acids. V gave up 4 bases and J gave up 9 bases, with 19 bases separating them. Germline values: CDR1 SGHTA, CDR2 FQGNSA. The CDR3 bases are TGTGCCAGCAGCTCCGTGTCGGTGGGGGCGGGTTCACCCCTCCACTTT. It is translated as CASSSVSVGAGSPLHF.

V usage is TRBV5-1 and J usage is TRBJ1-1; D gene ambiguous. The germline V gene has CDR1 SGHRS and CDR2 YFSETQ. The CDR3 sequence is 14 residues long. Between the trimmed V and J ends, which lost 7 bases and 1 base, there was a span of 14 bases. CDR3 sequence reads: CASGWRDWNTEAFF. The CDR3 region has the DNA TGCGCCAGCGGCTGGAGGGATTGGAACACTGAAGCTTTCTTT.

Turning to this clonotype: Since the CDR3 does not end with the conserved phenylalanine or tryptophan, this likely comes from a read error. CDR3 sequence reads: CASSETASTEAFL. The DNA for the CDR3 is TGCGCCAGCAGTGAGACAGCGAGCACTGAAGCTTTCCTT. The chain has TRBV10-1 and TRBJ1-1; the D is unclear. This CDR3 has 13 residues. V dropped 2 bases and J dropped 4 bases, with 8 bases sitting between them. In germline, CDR1 is WNHNN, CDR2 SYGVQD (reference sequence).

This chain joins TRBV6-1 and TRBJ1-5; D is unresolved. This CDR3 has 17 residues. Germline CDR1 reads MNHNS; CDR2 reads SASEGT. The ends were cut back, 5 bases at V and 2 bases at J, with 19 bases in the middle. The CDR3 DNA is TGTGCCAGCAGTTACGTATGGGGTTGGGTGGGCAATCAGCCCCAGCATTTT. Amino acids: CASSYVWGWVGNQPQHF.

This chain connects TRBV9 to TRBJ1-1; no reliable D call. V lost 0 bases to trimming and J lost 5 bases, with 11 bases between them. CDR3 length: 14 amino acids. The germline V gene encodes CDR1 SGDLS and CDR2 YYNGEE. The CDR3 DNA follows: TGTGCCAGCAGCGTAGGGCTAGTTTTTACTGAAGCTTTCTTT. It codes for CASSVGLVFTEAFF.

This rearrangement joins TRBV7-3 to TRBJ2-5, with 7 bases aligning to TRBD1. Germline values: CDR1 SGHTA, CDR2 FQGTGA. V lost 3 bases and J lost 1; bases outside the gene matches: 2. The CDR3 has 14 residues. CDR3 sequence (DNA): TGTGCCAGCAGCTTTGGGACAGCCCAAGAGACCCAGTACTTC. Residues: CASSFGTAQETQYF.

Regarding this clonotype: One end of the junction is discordant with germline, which a read error may explain. This chain connects TRBV19 to TRBJ2-1, with 8 bases lining up with TRBD2. The CDR3 length is 14 residues. CDR1 LNHDA and CDR2 SQIVND come from the germline V gene (reference sequence). CDR3 loop: CASSTSGIYNEQFF. The CDR3 bases are TGTGCCAGCAGTACTAGCGGAATCTACAATGAGCAGTTCTTC. Drawing the rest from reference TRBV19 and TRBJ2-1, the complete variable domain is DGGITQSPKYLFRKEGQNVTLSCEQNLNHDAMYWYRQDPGQGLRLIYYSQIVNDFQKGDIAEGYSVSREKKESFPLTVTSAQKNPTAFYLCASSTSGIYNEQFFGPGTRLTVL.

The chain combines TRBV29-1 with TRBJ2-1, with 8 bases identical to TRBD1. V lost 1 base and J lost 0; bases outside the gene matches: 14. Looked up from germline, CDR1 is SQVTM and CDR2 is ANQGSEA. The CDR3 runs 19 residues. The CDR3 DNA reads as TGCAGCGTTGAAGGTGAGGCCAGGGGGCTTGAGAGCTCCTACAATGAGCAGTTCTTC. Amino acids: CSVEGEARGLESSYNEQFF.

This clonotype occurred many times. CDR3 protein: CASSWEGRAGEQYF. The CDR3 nucleotides are TGTGCCAGCAGCTGGGAGGGGAGGGCTGGCGAGCAGTACTTC. V and J are TRBV7-6 and TRBJ2-7; 7 positions match TRBD2. Germline loops: CDR1 SGHVS, CDR2 FNYEAQ. The V gene end was trimmed by 4 bases and the J gene end by 6 bases; junction bases not matched to a gene: 9. The CDR3 covers 14 residues.

This clonotype occurred once. This chain connects TRBV12-3 or TRBV12-4 to TRBJ2-3, with 8 bases matching TRBD1. V trimming: 6 bases; J trimming: 11 bases; junction bases outside the gene matches: 13. The CDR3 loop spans 14 amino acids. CDR3 DNA sequence: TGTGCCAGCAGCCACGACAGGGGATACAATGAGCAGTATTTT. Protein product: CASSHDRGYNEQYF.

This chain connects TRBV20-1 to TRBJ1-1; D may be TRBD1 (5 bases). This CDR3 is 14 amino acids long. Germline values: CDR1 DFQATT, CDR2 SNEGSKA (reference sequence). The ends were cut back, 0 bases at V and 1 base at J, with 9 bases in the middle. CDR3 DNA sequence: TGCAGTGCTAGAGATCCAGGGAGGAACACTGAAGCTTTCTTT. Encoded protein: CSARDPGRNTEAFF.

The chain is built from TRBV4-3 and TRBJ1-5; no clear D. Trimming pared 0 bases from V and 3 bases from J, leaving 3 bases between. The CDR3 length is 13 residues. Germline V gene sequence: CDR1 LGHNA, CDR2 YSLEER. The DNA for the CDR3 is TGCGCCAGCAGCCAAGATTACAATCAGCCCCAGCATTTT. It codes for CASSQDYNQPQHF.

For this clonotype: Compared with germline, one end of the junction differs, possibly owing to a read error. The genes are TRBV19 and TRBJ1-2, with a tentative D call TRBD1 (6 bases). The CDR3 loop spans 16 amino acids. Germline lookup yields CDR1 LNHDA and CDR2 SQIVND (reference sequence). The CDR3 coding sequence is TGTGTCAGTAGTATAGCACAAAGGACAGCTAACTATGGCTACACCTTC. Amino acids: CVSSIAQRTANYGYTF.